The sample holds a few counts of the clone carrying this TCR beta chain. Its target is unknown. This entry is derived from a study of response to subunit inactivated influenza vaccine. Study-level findings and limits: It was the authors' suggestion that each seasonal influenza vaccination recruits few new T cells.

TCRdb ran MiXCR on the RT-PCR reads and lists one entry per CDR3 protein. The table includes around 480,000 distinct CDR3 sequences, about 17% detected once. The germline gives CDR1 MNHEY, CDR2 SVGAGI. The ends lost 2 bases at V and 6 bases at J; junction bases unmatched: 8. The CDR3 has 16 amino acids. V usage is TRBV6-5 and J usage is TRBJ2-3, with TRBD2 identical over 10 bases. The receptor's source is a man between 50 and 69 years old who received an inactivated influenza vaccine. This sample comprised CD4+ T cells sorted from PBMCs, obtained roughly 24 months after vaccination. The CDR3 region is CASSYRIAGGVDTQYF. The DNA of the CDR3 is TGTGCCAGCAGTTACAGGATAGCGGGAGGAGTTGATACGCAGTATTTT.